Presented here are 23 T cell receptor beta chains from one specimen sequenced in a study of shared clonotypes between healthy human individuals. The data were produced by immunoSEQ multiplex PCR, yet TCRdb's version contains in-frame clones alone and is incomplete. The sample carries roughly 1 million clones, under 80% recorded once. The sample consisted of memory CD4+ T cells sorted from blood. Subset defined: CD45RA-negative fraction. These TCRs come from a young man in good health.

This chain connects TRBV30 to TRBJ2-5; maybe TRBD1 (5 bases). TRBJ2-7 matches the DNA end more closely, so the J call is doubtful. The CDR3 contains 15 residues. The germline V gene has CDR1 GTSNPN and CDR2 SVGIG (reference sequence). CDR3 sequence reads: CAWSVQVQAPYEQYF. DNA for the CDR3: TGTGCCTGGAGTGTACAGGTACAGGCACCCTACGAGCAGTACTTC.

The rearrangement links TRBV19 to TRBJ2-3; 12 bases match TRBD2. The CDR3 is made up of 15 amino acids. Germline V gene sequence: CDR1 LNHDA, CDR2 SQIVND (reference sequence). With V trimmed by 4 bases and J by 8 bases, 7 bases remained unmatched. In DNA form, the CDR3 reads TGTGCCAGTAGTAGACTAGCGGGAGAGGGAGGTACGCAGTATTTT. Translated: CASSRLAGEGGTQYF.

The chain links TRBV29-1 to TRBJ2-1; 9 nucleotides line up with TRBD2. The CDR3 runs to 14 residues. Germline lookup yields CDR1 SQVTM and CDR2 ANQGSEA. With V trimmed by 7 bases and J by 7 bases, 11 bases remained unmatched. CDR3 protein: CSANLGLAPNEQFF. For the CDR3, the DNA is TGCAGCGCCAATCTGGGACTAGCCCCGAATGAGCAGTTCTTC.

CDR3 in DNA: TGTGCCAGCAGTTCGTCCCAAACACAGGGGCCCCATTTCGAGACCCAGTACTTC. The encoded protein is CASSSSQTQGPHFETQYF. The rearrangement links TRBV28 to TRBJ2-5, with 7 bases fitting TRBD1. This CDR3 is built from 18 residues. Trimming removed 4 bases from V and 5 bases from J; junction bases left unmatched: 19. The germline CDR1 and CDR2 sequences are MDHEN and SYDVKM.

The chain carries TRBV7-2 and TRBJ2-7; D possibly corresponds to TRBD2 (6 bases). This CDR3 spans 13 amino acids. The V gene lost 3 bases and the J gene lost 4 bases, with 10 bases spanning the gap. From germline, CDR1 is SGHTA and CDR2 FQGNSA. The CDR3 DNA is TGTGCCAGCAGCTTGGCGGGACCGTACGAGCAGTACTTC. This codes for CASSLAGPYEQYF. The full variable domain, rest sourced from reference TRBV7-2 and TRBJ2-7, is GAGVSQSPSNKVTEKGKDVELRCDPISGHTALYWYRQSLGQGLEFLIYFQGNSAPDKSGLPSDRFSAERTGGSVSTLTIQRTQQEDSAVYLCASSLAGPYEQYFGPGTRLTVT.

The chain carries TRBV7-9 and TRBJ1-3; possibly TRBD1 for D (5 bases). With 5 bases removed from V and 4 bases from J, the gap between germline ends came to 15 bases. CDR1 and CDR2 (germline): SEHNR, FQNEAQ (reference sequence). The CDR3 has 15 amino acids. Written as DNA, the CDR3 is TGTGCCAGCAGCCTCGGCTCCTGGGGCGGAAACACCATATATTTT. Translated: CASSLGSWGGNTIYF.

This clone turned up a few times. The chain has TRBV18 and TRBJ1-4, with 10 bases fitting TRBD1. After removal of 5 bases from V and 0 bases from J, the junction contained 6 bases not matched to a gene. Germline-derived CDR1 and CDR2 are KGHSH and LQKENI. This CDR3 is 17 amino acids long. The CDR3 here is CASSNRGQGATNEKLFF. CDR3 sequence (DNA): TGTGCCAGCTCAAACCGTGGACAGGGGGCAACTAATGAAAAACTGTTTTTT.

The chain recombines TRBV14 with TRBJ2-7, with unresolved D. Trimming took off 1 base at V and 3 bases at J, with 7 bases between the two ends. The CDR3 sequence is 13 residues long. Germline values: CDR1 SGHDN, CDR2 FVKESK. The DNA for the CDR3 is TGTGCCAGCAGCCAAGTCCCGAACTACGAGCAGTACTTC. This sequence encodes CASSQVPNYEQYF.

This clone was found a few times. Other nucleotide sequences in the sample specify the same CDR3. The rearrangement uses TRBV18 and TRBJ2-7, with 9 bases aligning to TRBD1. CDR1 is KGHSH and CDR2 is LQKENI in the germline V gene. The CDR3 totals 13 residues. J was trimmed by 7 bases and V by 4 bases; bases with no gene match: 5. The CDR3 loop is CASSQGTGREQYF. CDR3 DNA: TGTGCCAGCTCACAGGGGACAGGGAGAGAGCAGTACTTC.

About this clone itself: The same CDR3 can be traced to other DNA sequences in this sample. The chain recombines TRBV30 with TRBJ1-1; TRBD1 agrees at 8 bases. V was clipped by 5 bases and J by 1 base; unmatched bases: 3. This CDR3 has 13 amino acids. In germline, CDR1 is GTSNPN, CDR2 SVGIG (reference sequence). CDR3 in DNA: TGTGCCTGGGGACAGGGAGGGAACACTGAAGCTTTCTTT. Its protein product is CAWGQGGNTEAFF. Filled out from reference TRBV30 and TRBJ1-1, the complete variable domain reads SQTIHQWPATLVQPVGSPLSLECTVEGTSNPNLYWYRQAAGRGLQLLFYSVGIGQISSEVPQNLSASRPQDRQFILSSKKLLLSDSGFYLCAWGQGGNTEAFFGQGTRLTVV.

This chain uses TRBV5-1 with TRBJ2-7; 8 bases map to TRBD2. V lost 0 bases and J lost 4; bases outside the gene matches: 9. CDR3 length: 16 amino acids. Germline assignment: CDR1 SGHRS and CDR2 YFSETQ. CDR3 sequence reads: CASSLAASSGLYEQYF. CDR3 DNA sequence: TGCGCCAGCAGCTTGGCCGCTTCTAGCGGGCTGTACGAGCAGTACTTC.

The chain recombines TRBV2 with TRBJ2-7, with D maybe TRBD1 (5 bases). V lost 6 bases to trimming and J lost 0 bases, with 9 bases between them. The germline CDR1 and CDR2 sequences are SNHLY and FYNNEI. The CDR3 extends over 13 amino acids. The CDR3: CASRDSNSYEQYF. CDR3 nucleotides: TGTGCCAGCAGAGACAGCAACTCCTACGAGCAGTACTTC.

The J gene is TRBJ2-3, the V gene TRBV9; 7 positions agree with TRBD1. Germline lookup yields CDR1 SGDLS and CDR2 YYNGEE. V was pared by 7 bases and J by 6 bases, with 14 bases of the junction left unmatched. The CDR3 spans 15 residues. CDR3 DNA sequence: TGTGCCAGCGCCAACAGGGGACAGCGCAGCGATACGCAGTATTTT. Translation gives CASANRGQRSDTQYF.

The gene calls are TRBV7-2 and TRBJ2-7, with 13 bases that match TRBD2. CDR1 and CDR2 (germline): SGHTA, FQGNSA. The CDR3 sequence is 16 residues long. J gave up 4 bases and V 2 bases, and 5 bases lay outside the gene matches. The chain's CDR3 is CASSLRTSGRGYEQYF. The CDR3, as DNA: TGTGCCAGCAGCTTAAGGACTAGCGGGAGAGGATACGAGCAGTACTTC.

A note on this clone: The sample has other DNA sequences that encode this CDR3 too. CDR3 in amino acids: CASSSTGQGVYEQYF. CDR3 bases: TGTGCCAGCAGCTCCACCGGACAGGGGGTCTACGAGCAGTACTTC. The chain links TRBV7-2 to TRBJ2-7; 10 positions match TRBD1. The V gene end was trimmed by 4 bases and the J gene end by 3 bases; junction bases not matched to a gene: 6. The CDR3 contains 15 residues. In germline, CDR1 is SGHTA, CDR2 FQGNSA.

The gene calls are TRBV7-2 and TRBJ1-6, with unresolved D. Looked up from germline, CDR1 is SGHTA and CDR2 is FQGNSA. CDR3 length equals 13 residues. The ends were cut back, 2 bases at V and 7 bases at J, with 6 bases in the middle. CDR3: CASSLNRNSPLHF. The CDR3 bases are TGTGCCAGCAGCTTAAACAGAAATTCACCCCTCCACTTT.

The chain recombines TRBV6-6 with TRBJ1-2, with a possible D match to TRBD1 (6 bases). Germline lookup yields CDR1 MNHNY and CDR2 SVGAGI (reference sequence). The V end lost 6 bases, the J end lost 8 bases, and 16 bases lay between the germline ends. The CDR3 sequence is 13 residues long. This CDR3 reads CASSSQGMLGYTF. CDR3 DNA sequence: TGTGCCAGCAGCTCACAGGGTATGCTGGGCTACACCTTC.

The chain is built from TRBV28 and TRBJ2-7; TRBD2 aligns across 12 bases. This CDR3 has 15 residues. V shed 5 bases and J 3 bases; nucleotides not matched to a gene: 5. Germline CDR1 MDHEN, CDR2 SYDVKM. The CDR3: CASSPPLAGGYEQYF. The CDR3 nucleotides are TGTGCCAGCAGTCCCCCACTAGCGGGGGGCTACGAGCAGTACTTC.

The rearrangement links TRBV5-4 to TRBJ2-7; D remains unclear. CDR1 and CDR2 from the germline V gene are SGHNT and YYREEE (reference sequence). This CDR3 is 13 amino acids long. Trimming left V 4 bases short and J 5 bases short, with 13 bases between. The CDR3 protein is CASSHGPWDEQYF. The CDR3 DNA sequence: TGTGCCAGCAGCCACGGACCCTGGGACGAGCAGTACTTC.

This chain links TRBV9 with TRBJ2-1; D possibly corresponds to TRBD1 (5 bases). Between the trimmed V and J ends, which lost 0 bases and 8 bases, there was a span of 15 bases. CDR3 length: 15 residues. CDR1 is SGDLS, CDR2 YYNGEE, per germline. CDR3 DNA: TGTGCCAGCAGCGTAGGGGGCCGGAATGTAGATGAGCAGTTCTTC. Translation gives CASSVGGRNVDEQFF. The whole variable domain, remainder taken from reference TRBV9 and TRBJ2-1, is DSGVTQTPKHLITATGQRVTLRCSPRSGDLSVYWYQQSLDQGLQFLIQYYNGEERAKGNILERFSAQQFPDLHSELNLSSLELGDSALYFCASSVGGRNVDEQFFGPGTRLTVL.

The J gene is TRBJ2-1, the V gene TRBV29-1; D unclear. Between the trimmed V and J ends, which lost 3 bases and 12 bases, there was a span of 15 bases. The CDR3 is made up of 12 amino acids. Per germline, CDR1 SQVTM and CDR2 ANQGSEA. The CDR3 sequence: CSVDDTDIVQFF. For the CDR3, the DNA is TGCAGCGTTGATGATACAGATATAGTGCAGTTCTTC.

The V call is TRBV7-9, the J call TRBJ2-3; D is ambiguous. Looked up from germline, CDR1 is SEHNR and CDR2 is FQNEAQ (reference sequence). This CDR3 contains 16 residues. V dropped 2 bases and J dropped 0 bases, with 12 bases sitting between them. CDR3 nucleotide sequence: TGTGCCAGCAGCTTAAATCCTACTCCTAGCACAGATACGCAGTATTTT. Encoded protein: CASSLNPTPSTDTQYF.

The chain joins TRBV7-9 to TRBJ1-2, with D unclear. Per the germline V gene, CDR1 is SEHNR and CDR2 is FQNEAQ (reference sequence). Trimming cost V 1 base and J 6 bases, with 9 bases left between them. There are 13 residues in the CDR3. CDR3 sequence reads: CASSLVGLDGYTF. The CDR3 nucleotides are TGTGCCAGCAGCTTAGTAGGTCTAGATGGCTACACCTTC.